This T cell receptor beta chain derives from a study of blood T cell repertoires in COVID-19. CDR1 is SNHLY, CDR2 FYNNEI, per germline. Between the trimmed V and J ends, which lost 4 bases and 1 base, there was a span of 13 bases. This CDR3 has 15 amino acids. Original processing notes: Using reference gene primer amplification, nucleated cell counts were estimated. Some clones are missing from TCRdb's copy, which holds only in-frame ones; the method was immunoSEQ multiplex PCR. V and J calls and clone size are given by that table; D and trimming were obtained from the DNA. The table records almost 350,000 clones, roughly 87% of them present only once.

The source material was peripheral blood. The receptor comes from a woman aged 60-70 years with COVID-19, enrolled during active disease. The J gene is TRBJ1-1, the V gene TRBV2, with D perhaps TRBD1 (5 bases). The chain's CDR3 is CASSGVGAQNTEAFF. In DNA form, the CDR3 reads TGTGCCAGCAGTGGGGTTGGGGCTCAGAACACTGAAGCTTTCTTT.